This T cell receptor (beta chain) was found in a study of blood T cell repertoires in COVID-19. Across the study: Collection of acute and convalescent COVID-19 samples took place in the United States, Italy and Spain.

The CDR3 consists of 14 residues. With V trimmed by 0 bases and J by 8 bases, 4 bases remained unmatched. CDR1 is SGHRS, CDR2 YFSETQ, per germline. Assay used: immunoSEQ multiplex PCR; TCRdb lists only in-frame clones, some missing. The sample contains 30,000 to 40,000 clones, around 87% of which appear only once. V is TRBV5-1 and J is TRBJ2-1, with 8 bases matching TRBD2. The sample taken for sequencing was peripheral blood. This receptor was taken from a man between 65 and 79 years old with acute or convalescent COVID-19. The CDR3 sequence is CASSLVAGSDEQFF. DNA of the CDR3: TGCGCCAGCAGCTTGGTAGCGGGATCAGATGAGCAGTTCTTC.